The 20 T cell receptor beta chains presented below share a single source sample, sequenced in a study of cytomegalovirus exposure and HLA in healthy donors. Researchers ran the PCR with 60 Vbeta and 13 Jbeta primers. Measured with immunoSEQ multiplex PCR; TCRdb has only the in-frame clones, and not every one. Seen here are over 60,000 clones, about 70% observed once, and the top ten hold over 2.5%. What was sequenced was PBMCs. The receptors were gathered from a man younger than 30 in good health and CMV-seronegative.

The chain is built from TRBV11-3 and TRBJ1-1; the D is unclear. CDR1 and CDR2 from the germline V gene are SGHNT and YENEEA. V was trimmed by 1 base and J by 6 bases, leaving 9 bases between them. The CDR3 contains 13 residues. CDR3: CASSLGPGSEAFF. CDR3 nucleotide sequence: TGTGCCAGCAGCTTAGGGCCGGGTTCTGAAGCTTTCTTT. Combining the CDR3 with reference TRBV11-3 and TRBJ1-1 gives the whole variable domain EAGVVQSPRYKIIEKKQPVAFWCNPISGHNTLYWYLQNLGQGPELLIRYENEEAVDDSQLPKDRFSAERLKGVDSTLKIQPAELGDSAVYLCASSLGPGSEAFFGQGTRLTVV.

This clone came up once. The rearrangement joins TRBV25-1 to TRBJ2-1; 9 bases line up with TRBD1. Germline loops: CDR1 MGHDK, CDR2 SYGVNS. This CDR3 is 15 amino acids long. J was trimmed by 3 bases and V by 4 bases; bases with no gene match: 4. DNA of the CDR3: TGTGCCAGCAGTGTTCGGACAGGGGTCTACAATGAGCAGTTCTTC. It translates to CASSVRTGVYNEQFF.

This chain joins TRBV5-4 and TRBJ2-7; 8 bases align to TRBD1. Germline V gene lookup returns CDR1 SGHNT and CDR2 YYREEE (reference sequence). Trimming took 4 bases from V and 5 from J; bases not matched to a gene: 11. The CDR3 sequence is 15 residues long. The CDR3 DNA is TGTGCCAGCAGCGCACCGGGACAGGCCACGGACGAGCAGTACTTC. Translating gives CASSAPGQATDEQYF.

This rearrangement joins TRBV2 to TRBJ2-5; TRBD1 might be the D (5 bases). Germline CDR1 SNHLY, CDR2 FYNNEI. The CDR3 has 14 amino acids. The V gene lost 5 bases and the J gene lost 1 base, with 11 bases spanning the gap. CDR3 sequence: CASSPDRSQETQYF. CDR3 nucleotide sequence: TGTGCCAGCAGTCCCGACAGATCCCAAGAGACCCAGTACTTC.

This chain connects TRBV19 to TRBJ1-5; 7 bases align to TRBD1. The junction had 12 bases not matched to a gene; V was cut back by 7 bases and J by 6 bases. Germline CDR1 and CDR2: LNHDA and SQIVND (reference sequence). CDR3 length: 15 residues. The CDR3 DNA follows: TGTGCCAGTAAGGACGGGACAGCACGGCGTCAGCCCCAGCATTTT. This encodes CASKDGTARRQPQHF.

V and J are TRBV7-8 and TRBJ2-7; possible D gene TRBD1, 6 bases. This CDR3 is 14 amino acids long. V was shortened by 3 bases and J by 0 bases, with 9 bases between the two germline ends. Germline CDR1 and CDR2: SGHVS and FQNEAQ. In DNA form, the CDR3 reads TGTGCCAGCAGCTTTCAGGGGACCTCCTACGAGCAGTACTTC. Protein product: CASSFQGTSYEQYF. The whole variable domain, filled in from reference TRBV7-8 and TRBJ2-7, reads GAGVSQSPRYKVAKRGQDVALRCDPISGHVSLFWYQQALGQGPEFLTYFQNEAQLDKSGLPSDRFFAERPEGSVSTLKIQRTQQEDSAVYLCASSFQGTSYEQYFGPGTRLTVT.

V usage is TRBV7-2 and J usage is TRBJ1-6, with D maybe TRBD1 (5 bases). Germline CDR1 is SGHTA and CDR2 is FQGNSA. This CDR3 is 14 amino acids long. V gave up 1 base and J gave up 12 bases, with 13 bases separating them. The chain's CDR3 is CASSLGLAGGPLHF. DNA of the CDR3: TGTGCCAGCAGCTTAGGGCTCGCCGGGGGACCCCTCCACTTT.

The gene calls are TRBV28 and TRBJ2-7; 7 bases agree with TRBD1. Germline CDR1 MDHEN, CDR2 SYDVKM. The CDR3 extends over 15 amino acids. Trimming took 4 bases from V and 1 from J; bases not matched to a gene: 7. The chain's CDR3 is CASSSLRTGSYEQYV. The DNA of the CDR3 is TGTGCCAGCAGTTCCTTGCGGACAGGATCCTACGAGCAGTACGTC.

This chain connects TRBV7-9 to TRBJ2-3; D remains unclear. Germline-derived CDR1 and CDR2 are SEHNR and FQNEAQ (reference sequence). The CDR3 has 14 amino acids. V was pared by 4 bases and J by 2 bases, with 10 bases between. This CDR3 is CASSSADITDTQYF. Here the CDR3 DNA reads TGTGCCAGCAGCTCCGCTGACATCACAGATACGCAGTATTTT.

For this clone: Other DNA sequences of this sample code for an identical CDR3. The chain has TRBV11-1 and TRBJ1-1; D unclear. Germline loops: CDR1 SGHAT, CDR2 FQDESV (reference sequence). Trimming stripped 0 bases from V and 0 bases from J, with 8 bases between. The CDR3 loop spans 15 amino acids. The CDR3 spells CASSLAGALNTEAFF. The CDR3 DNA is TGTGCCAGCAGCTTAGCAGGAGCCCTGAACACTGAAGCTTTCTTT.

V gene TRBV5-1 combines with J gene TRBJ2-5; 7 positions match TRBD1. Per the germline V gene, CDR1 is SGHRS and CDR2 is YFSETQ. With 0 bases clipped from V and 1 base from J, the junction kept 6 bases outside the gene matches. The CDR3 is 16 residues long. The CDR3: CASSLGGGRVQETQYF. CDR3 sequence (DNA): TGCGCCAGCAGCTTGGGAGGGGGCAGGGTCCAAGAGACCCAGTACTTC.

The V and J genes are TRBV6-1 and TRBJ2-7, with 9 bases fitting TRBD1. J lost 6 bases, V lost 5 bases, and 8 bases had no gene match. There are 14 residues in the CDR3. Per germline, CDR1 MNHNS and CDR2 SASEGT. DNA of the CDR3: TGTGCCAGCAGTACTCGGACAGGGGTTAGCGAGCAGTACTTC. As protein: CASSTRTGVSEQYF.

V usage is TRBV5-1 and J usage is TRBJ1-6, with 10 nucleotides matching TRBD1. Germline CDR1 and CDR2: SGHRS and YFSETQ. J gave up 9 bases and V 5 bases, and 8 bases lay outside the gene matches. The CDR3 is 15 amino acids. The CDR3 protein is CASSSERQGASPLHF. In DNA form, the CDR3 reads TGCGCCAGCAGTTCGGAGAGACAGGGGGCTTCACCCCTCCACTTT.

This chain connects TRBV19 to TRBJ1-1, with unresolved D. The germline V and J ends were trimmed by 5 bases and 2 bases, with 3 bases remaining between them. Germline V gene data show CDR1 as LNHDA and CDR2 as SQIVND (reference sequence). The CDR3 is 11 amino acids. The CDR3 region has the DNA TGTGCCAGTAGTCAAAACACTGAAGCTTTCTTT. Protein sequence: CASSQNTEAFF.

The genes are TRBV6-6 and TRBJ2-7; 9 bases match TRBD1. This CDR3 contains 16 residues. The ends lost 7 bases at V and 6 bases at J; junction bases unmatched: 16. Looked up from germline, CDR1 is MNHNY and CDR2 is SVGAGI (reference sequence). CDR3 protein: CASTDKPGQGTSEQYF. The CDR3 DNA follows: TGTGCCAGCACGGACAAACCGGGACAGGGAACTAGCGAGCAGTACTTC.

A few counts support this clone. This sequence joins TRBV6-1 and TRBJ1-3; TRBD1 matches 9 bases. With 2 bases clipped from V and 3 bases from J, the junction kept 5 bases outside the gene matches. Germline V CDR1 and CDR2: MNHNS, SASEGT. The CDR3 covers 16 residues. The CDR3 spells CASSEKRGQGGNTIYF. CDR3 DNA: TGTGCCAGCAGTGAAAAGAGGGGACAGGGTGGAAACACCATATATTTT.

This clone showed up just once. The CDR3 region has the DNA TGTGCCAGCAGTGATAGGCGGGGGGGCTCCTACAATGAGCAGTTCTTC. This codes for CASSDRRGGSYNEQFF. The chain recombines TRBV2 with TRBJ2-1, with 9 bases matching TRBD2. This CDR3 has 16 residues. V was clipped by 3 bases and J by 0 bases; unmatched bases: 3. Germline CDR1 is SNHLY and CDR2 is FYNNEI.

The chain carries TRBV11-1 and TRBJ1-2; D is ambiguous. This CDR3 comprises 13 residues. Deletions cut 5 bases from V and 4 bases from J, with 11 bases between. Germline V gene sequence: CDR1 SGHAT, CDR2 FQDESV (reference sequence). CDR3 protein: CASSATGSYGYTF. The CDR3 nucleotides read TGTGCCAGCAGCGCCACGGGATCCTATGGCTACACCTTC.

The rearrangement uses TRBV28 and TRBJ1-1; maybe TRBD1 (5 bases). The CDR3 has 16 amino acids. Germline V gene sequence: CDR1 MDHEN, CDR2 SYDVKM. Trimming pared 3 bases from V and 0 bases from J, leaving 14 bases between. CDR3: CASSLAQGLMNTEAFF. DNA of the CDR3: TGTGCCAGCAGTTTGGCGCAGGGCCTGATGAACACTGAAGCTTTCTTT.

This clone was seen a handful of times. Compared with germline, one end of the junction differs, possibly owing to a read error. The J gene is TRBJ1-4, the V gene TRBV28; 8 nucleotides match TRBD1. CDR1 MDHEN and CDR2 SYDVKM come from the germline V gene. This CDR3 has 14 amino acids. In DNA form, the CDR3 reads TGTGCCTGCAGCAGGGGGCTTATTGGTGAAAAACTGTTTTTT. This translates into CACSRGLIGEKLFF.